These 24 T cell receptor beta chains originate from one sample sequenced in a study of cytomegalovirus exposure and HLA in healthy donors. The PCR was carried out with 60 Vbeta primers and 13 Jbeta primers. Some clones are missing from TCRdb's copy, which holds only in-frame ones; the method was immunoSEQ multiplex PCR. The sample's table shows some 130,000 clones. The specimen was PBMCs. These receptors were taken from a young man in good health and CMV-seronegative.

The chain combines TRBV27 with TRBJ2-7; 7 bases fit TRBD1. The germline V gene has CDR1 MNHEY and CDR2 SMNVEV (reference sequence). This CDR3 is built from 14 residues. V was clipped by 0 bases and J by 2 bases; unmatched bases: 1. In DNA form, the CDR3 reads TGTGCCAGCAGTTTATCAGACAGGGCCTACGAGCAGTACTTC. This sequence encodes CASSLSDRAYEQYF.

The V gene is TRBV19, the J gene TRBJ1-1; 7 nucleotides line up with TRBD1. The V and J ends lost 3 bases and 10 bases, in that order; junction bases with no gene match: 5. The germline CDR1 and CDR2 sequences are LNHDA and SQIVND (reference sequence). The CDR3 length is 12 residues. CDR3 bases: TGTGCCAGTAGTATTTTGGCAGGGGGAGCTTTCTTT. Translating gives CASSILAGGAFF.

This chain uses TRBV29-1 with TRBJ2-7; D may be TRBD2 (5 bases). This CDR3 is 11 amino acids long. Germline V gene data show CDR1 as SQVTM and CDR2 as ANQGSEA. V lost 4 bases and J 4 bases, leaving 8 bases between the germline ends. CDR3 coding DNA: TGCAGCGTTGCAGCGGATTACGAGCAGTACTTC. Its protein product is CSVAADYEQYF.

The chain has TRBV9 and TRBJ2-7; 8 positions match TRBD1. Germline lookup yields CDR1 SGDLS and CDR2 YYNGEE. V was pared by 7 bases and J by 6 bases, with 3 bases of the junction left unmatched. The CDR3 loop spans 11 amino acids. In DNA, the CDR3 is TGTGCCAGCGGTCAGGGGGCCGAGCAGTACTTC. Residues: CASGQGAEQYF.

The chain employs TRBV5-1 and TRBJ2-3, with TRBD1 identical over 8 bases. Germline trimming cut 4 bases from V and 5 bases from J; bases unmatched to any gene: 12. There are 16 residues in the CDR3. Germline assignment: CDR1 SGHRS and CDR2 YFSETQ. CDR3 sequence reads: CASSPEGQGAGDTQYF. CDR3 coding DNA: TGCGCCAGCAGCCCCGAGGGGCAGGGGGCAGGAGATACGCAGTATTTT.

This chain uses TRBV6-5 with TRBJ1-1; D unresolved. Germline V gene sequence: CDR1 MNHEY, CDR2 SVGAGI. Trimming left V 2 bases short and J 5 bases short, with 9 bases between. The CDR3 has 13 residues. The CDR3: CASSYMSETEAFF. The CDR3 bases are TGTGCCAGCAGTTACATGTCAGAAACTGAAGCTTTCTTT.

The V and J genes are TRBV7-2 and TRBJ2-7; D perhaps matches TRBD1 (6 bases). The germline V gene has CDR1 SGHTA and CDR2 FQGNSA. V lost 1 base to trimming and J lost 3 bases, with 13 bases between them. The length of the CDR3 is 15 residues. The chain's CDR3 is CASSLEGTRIYEQYF. The CDR3 nucleotides are TGTGCCAGCAGCTTAGAGGGGACACGGATCTACGAGCAGTACTTC.

The chain links TRBV7-8 to TRBJ1-1; the D is unclear. The CDR3 loop spans 15 amino acids. CDR1 is SGHVS and CDR2 is FQNEAQ in the germline V gene. The V end lost 0 bases, the J end lost 4 bases, and 12 bases lay between the germline ends. For the CDR3, the DNA is TGTGCCAGCAGCTTAGCCCCCACCAGAAGCACTGAAGCTTTCTTT. Translating gives CASSLAPTRSTEAFF. Full variable domain (remainder filled in from reference TRBV7-8 and TRBJ1-1): GAGVSQSPRYKVAKRGQDVALRCDPISGHVSLFWYQQALGQGPEFLTYFQNEAQLDKSGLPSDRFFAERPEGSVSTLKIQRTQQEDSAVYLCASSLAPTRSTEAFFGQGTRLTVV.

J is TRBJ1-1 and V is TRBV19; D is perhaps TRBD1 (5 bases). The CDR3 consists of 14 residues. Per the germline V gene, CDR1 is LNHDA and CDR2 is SQIVND (reference sequence). Trimming pared 5 bases from V and 3 bases from J, leaving 13 bases between. The CDR3 DNA sequence: TGTGCCAGTAGTTTCCGGACAAGCTACACTGAAGCTTTCTTT. Protein: CASSFRTSYTEAFF.

V and J are TRBV13 and TRBJ1-3; D ambiguous. Germline V gives CDR1 PRHDT, CDR2 FYEKMQ (reference sequence). The CDR3 is 14 residues long. The V end lost 5 bases, the J end lost 4 bases, and 12 bases lay between the germline ends. As DNA, the CDR3 is TGTGCCAGCAGCCTCGGAACAGCAGGAAACACCATATATTTT. This translates into CASSLGTAGNTIYF.

The chain couples TRBV10-3 to TRBJ2-1; 7 nucleotides align to TRBD1. The length of the CDR3 is 16 residues. Per germline, CDR1 ENHRY and CDR2 SYGVKD. V lost 3 bases to trimming and J lost 7 bases; unmatched junction nucleotides: 12. CDR3 amino acids: CAISETGVGDVNEQFF. The CDR3 coding sequence is TGTGCCATCAGTGAAACAGGGGTCGGGGATGTAAATGAGCAGTTCTTC.

The chain joins TRBV19 to TRBJ1-5; D remains unclear. The CDR3 sequence is 16 residues long. Germline CDR1 and CDR2: LNHDA and SQIVND (reference sequence). V lost 4 bases and J 1 base, leaving 14 bases between the germline ends. The CDR3 loop reads CASSSVRVVSNQPQHF. In DNA, the CDR3 is TGTGCCAGTAGTAGTGTTCGGGTTGTGAGCAATCAGCCCCAGCATTTT.

The J gene is TRBJ2-2, the V gene TRBV9; 7 nucleotides align to TRBD2. Germline V gene data show CDR1 as SGDLS and CDR2 as YYNGEE. After removal of 3 bases from V and 1 base from J, the junction contained 3 bases not matched to a gene. This CDR3 contains 15 residues. The DNA for the CDR3 is TGTGCCAGCAGCGCCTCTAGCGGGAACACCGGGGAGCTGTTTTTT. Translated: CASSASSGNTGELFF.

The chain couples TRBV6-5 to TRBJ1-6, with 7 bases matching TRBD1. CDR3 length: 15 amino acids. With 0 bases clipped from V and 9 bases from J, the junction kept 5 bases outside the gene matches. CDR1 and CDR2 (germline): MNHEY, SVGAGI. CDR3: CASSYSSRGISPLHF. In DNA, the CDR3 is TGTGCCAGCAGTTACTCGAGCAGGGGGATTTCACCCCTCCACTTT.

This chain links TRBV9 with TRBJ1-1, with 8 bases identical to TRBD1. Germline loops: CDR1 SGDLS, CDR2 YYNGEE. V was pared by 4 bases and J by 1 base, with 9 bases of the junction left unmatched. This CDR3 is 16 amino acids long. CDR3 protein: CASSRRTGGGNTEAFF. The CDR3 DNA is TGTGCCAGCAGCAGACGCACAGGGGGGGGGAACACTGAAGCTTTCTTT.

In DNA, the CDR3 is TGTGCCAGCAGCTTAGTATTCCTAATTGAGACCCAGTACTTC. It encodes CASSLVFLIETQYF. The chain recombines TRBV7-2 with TRBJ2-5, with D unresolved. CDR1 and CDR2 from the germline V gene are SGHTA and FQGNSA. Trimming took off 1 base at V and 5 bases at J, with 11 bases between the two ends. The CDR3 has 14 amino acids.

CDR3 sequence: CASSPRTVTYNEQFF. CDR3 sequence (DNA): TGTGCCAGCAGCCCGCGCACTGTCACCTACAATGAGCAGTTCTTC. The gene calls are TRBV7-8 and TRBJ2-1; D is uncertain. The CDR3 is made up of 15 amino acids. Trimming shortened V by 5 bases and J by 2 bases, and 13 bases separated the two germline ends. The V gene's germline CDR1 is SGHVS and CDR2 FQNEAQ.

The chain recombines TRBV5-1 with TRBJ1-6; D might be TRBD1 (5 bases). Trimming shortened V by 5 bases and J by 3 bases, and 9 bases separated the two germline ends. The germline CDR1 and CDR2 sequences are SGHRS and YFSETQ. CDR3 length equals 14 residues. In DNA, the CDR3 is TGCGCCAGCAGAGTGGACATCTATAATTCACCCCTCCACTTT. This codes for CASRVDIYNSPLHF.

This chain connects TRBV2 to TRBJ1-2; D not resolved. CDR3 length equals 15 residues. V shed 6 bases and J shed 2 bases, with 16 bases lying between them. Germline V CDR1 and CDR2: SNHLY, FYNNEI. In DNA form, the CDR3 reads TGTGCCAGCAGCGGAGTTGACTCTACCAACTATGGCTACACCTTC. It translates to CASSGVDSTNYGYTF.

This chain uses TRBV9 with TRBJ2-1; D is perhaps TRBD2 (6 bases). CDR1 SGDLS and CDR2 YYNGEE come from the germline V gene. The CDR3 has 17 residues. V shed 4 bases and J shed 6 bases, with 23 bases lying between them. The CDR3 nucleotides are TGTGCCAGCAGCATCTCGTTTCGGGGGAGATTCGGCAATGAGCAGTTCTTC. Protein: CASSISFRGRFGNEQFF.

The gene calls are TRBV9 and TRBJ2-3; 7 bases are a match to TRBD1. V lost 4 bases and J lost 3; bases outside the gene matches: 11. The CDR3 spans 16 residues. Germline V lookup: CDR1 SGDLS, CDR2 YYNGEE. The CDR3 bases are TGTGCCAGCAGCCCTGGGACAGTTTGGGCAACAGATACGCAGTATTTT. Amino acids: CASSPGTVWATDTQYF. The variable domain in full, completed from reference TRBV9 and TRBJ2-3, reads DSGVTQTPKHLITATGQRVTLRCSPRSGDLSVYWYQQSLDQGLQFLIQYYNGEERAKGNILERFSAQQFPDLHSELNLSSLELGDSALYFCASSPGTVWATDTQYFGPGTRLTVL.

This chain links TRBV27 with TRBJ2-2; 14 bases are shared with TRBD2. Germline V gene lookup returns CDR1 MNHEY and CDR2 SMNVEV (reference sequence). The CDR3 is made up of 17 amino acids. The ends lost 5 bases at V and 6 bases at J; junction bases unmatched: 8. The CDR3 DNA is TGTGCCAGCAGTCTCAGACTAGCGGGAGGGCCTTCCGGGGAGCTGTTTTTT. This sequence encodes CASSLRLAGGPSGELFF.

The chain employs TRBV5-1 and TRBJ2-5; weak D call: TRBD2 (6 bases). Trimming shortened V by 3 bases and J by 5 bases, and 20 bases separated the two germline ends. Germline-derived CDR1 and CDR2 are SGHRS and YFSETQ. The CDR3 is 16 residues long. The CDR3 sequence is CASSSTPGPGDETQYF. The CDR3 DNA reads TGCGCCAGCAGCTCCACACCGGGACCGGGGGACGAGACCCAGTACTTC.

This rearrangement joins TRBV7-9 to TRBJ2-7; D possibly corresponds to TRBD2 (5 bases). The CDR3 loop spans 12 amino acids. Germline CDR1 reads SEHNR; CDR2 reads FQNEAQ (reference sequence). With 5 bases removed from V and 6 bases from J, the gap between germline ends came to 11 bases. This CDR3 is CASSNLAREQYF. CDR3 in DNA: TGTGCCAGCAGCAACCTAGCTCGCGAGCAGTACTTC. The variable domain in full, completed from reference TRBV7-9 and TRBJ2-7, reads DTGVSQNPRHKITKRGQNVTFRCDPISEHNRLYWYRQTLGQGPEFLTYFQNEAQLEKSRLLSDRFSAERPKGSFSTLEIQRTEQGDSAMYLCASSNLAREQYFGPGTRLTVT.